Here is one TCR beta chain with its context. This entry is derived from a study of human T cells and chemical hapten exposure. At the level of the study: TCR yields per sample varied, mainly owing to small pooled library volume differences.

The V gene's germline CDR1 is MNHEY and CDR2 SMNVEV (reference sequence). V shed 5 bases, J shed 2 bases, and the junction held 11 bases outside the gene matches. This CDR3 spans 17 amino acids. TCRdb re-analysed the RACE reads in MiXCR, keeping a single row per CDR3 protein. Of about 70,000 distinct CDR3 sequences listed, about 6% are singletons. As to time point: healthy volunteer bleed at 6 weeks. Extraction of total RNA was performed on unfractionated whole blood. Sequencing was done on a sample of whole blood. The rearrangement links TRBV27 to TRBJ1-4; 7 bases agree with TRBD1. This TCR was recovered from a female donor in good health. Some clones in this sample may be carry-over from other donors' samples. The CDR3 DNA is TGTGCCAGCAGTACGGGACAGATTTACAGCACTAATGAAAAACTGTTTTTT. Protein product: CASSTGQIYSTNEKLFF.